This T cell receptor (beta chain) was identified in a study of shared clonotypes between healthy human individuals. Findings of the study overall: Some naive CD4 clonotypes, about 5%, turned up in common across several donors. An expected dependence of interdonor clonotype sharing on sequencing depth was noted.

Assay: immunoSEQ multiplex PCR; the TCRdb copy retains only in-frame clones and omits some. The sample lists about 2.1 million clones, 85% to 95% occurring once. The V gene's germline CDR1 is SEHNR and CDR2 FQNEAQ (reference sequence). Trimming removed 4 bases from V and 4 bases from J; junction bases left unmatched: 18. There are 18 residues in the CDR3. Naive CD8 cells were CD45RO-negative, positively selected for CCR7, excluding terminally differentiated effector memory CD45RA+ cells. Donors had no recently reported acute infections or vaccinations and were HIV-negative. Nashville, Tennessee was home to all donors, each a Caucasian adult. On this clone itself: Its antigen is currently unknown.

The rearrangement joins TRBV7-9 to TRBJ1-2, with 7 positions matching TRBD1. The sequencing sample was made of naive CD8+ T cells from PBMCs. The clonotype originates from a man younger than 30 in good health. Some clones in this sample may be carry-over from other donors' samples. The CDR3 nucleotides are TGTGCCAGCAGCTCCTCTAATCCGACAGGGAGTCGCGCCTATGGCTACACCTTC. Amino acids: CASSSSNPTGSRAYGYTF. Looking up the rest from reference TRBV7-9 and TRBJ1-2 gives the full variable domain: DTGVSQNPRHKITKRGQNVTFRCDPISEHNRLYWYRQTLGQGPEFLTYFQNEAQLEKSRLLSDRFSAERPKGSFSTLEIQRTEQGDSAMYLCASSSSNPTGSRAYGYTFGSGTRLTVV.